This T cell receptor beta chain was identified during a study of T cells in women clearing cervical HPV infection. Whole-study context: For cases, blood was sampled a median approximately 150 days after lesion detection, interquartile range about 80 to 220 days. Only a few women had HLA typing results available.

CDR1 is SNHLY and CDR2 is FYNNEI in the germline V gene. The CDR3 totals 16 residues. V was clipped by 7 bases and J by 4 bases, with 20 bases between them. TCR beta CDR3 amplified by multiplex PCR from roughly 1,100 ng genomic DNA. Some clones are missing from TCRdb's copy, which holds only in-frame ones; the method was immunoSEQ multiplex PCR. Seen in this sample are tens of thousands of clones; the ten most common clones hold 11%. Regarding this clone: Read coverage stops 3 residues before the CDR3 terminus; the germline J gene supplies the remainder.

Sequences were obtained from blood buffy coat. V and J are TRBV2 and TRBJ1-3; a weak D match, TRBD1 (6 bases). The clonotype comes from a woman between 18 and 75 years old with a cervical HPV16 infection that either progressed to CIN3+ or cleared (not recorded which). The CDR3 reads CASIRARGAAGNTIYF. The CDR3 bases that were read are TGTGCCAGCATCCGGGCCCGGGGGGCGGCAGGAAACACC.